The next 7 T cell receptor beta chains were all read from a single sample in a study of blood T cells in healthy people across ages. Alongside a J-beta primer mix, a sample-barcoded 5' primer served in a second PCR lasting roughly 6 to 12 cycles. In TCRdb, the 5' RACE reads were re-called with MiXCR into one record per CDR3 protein. The data contain over 700,000 distinct CDR3 sequences, about 55% of them singletons. Sequenced: blood. The origin of the receptors is a man older than 75 in good health.

This clonotype was recorded once. The J gene is TRBJ2-3, the V gene TRBV5-1; 12 bases align to TRBD2. The CDR3 sequence is 18 residues long. The germline V gene encodes CDR1 SGHRS and CDR2 YFSETQ. Trimming at V came to 2 bases and at J to 1 base, leaving 8 bases not matched to a gene. The CDR3 DNA sequence: TGCGCCAGCAGCTTTGGTGGACTAGCGGGAAGCGGCACAGATACGCAGTATTTT. Translating gives CASSFGGLAGSGTDTQYF.

This chain links TRBV27 with TRBJ2-1, with 11 bases aligning to TRBD2. J lost 0 bases, V lost 7 bases, and 8 bases had no gene match. This CDR3 contains 17 residues. Germline CDR1 MNHEY, CDR2 SMNVEV (reference sequence). The chain's CDR3 is CASKILTSGISYNEQFF. The CDR3 nucleotides read TGTGCCAGCAAAATCTTGACTAGCGGGATCTCCTACAATGAGCAGTTCTTC.

The chain employs TRBV29-1 and TRBJ1-4; TRBD1 matches 7 bases. The CDR3 totals 12 residues. Germline CDR1 reads SQVTM; CDR2 reads ANQGSEA. The V and J ends lost 7 bases and 4 bases, in that order; junction bases with no gene match: 3. DNA for the CDR3: TGCAGCGGTGCAGGGGGTAATGAAAAACTGTTTTTT. Residues: CSGAGGNEKLFF.

The V and J genes are TRBV12-3 or TRBV12-4 and TRBJ1-2, with a possible D match to TRBD1 (5 bases). V was pared by 5 bases and J by 0 bases, with 13 bases between. This CDR3 spans 15 amino acids. CDR3 amino acids: CASSGGSEANYGYTF. The CDR3 nucleotides read TGTGCCAGCAGTGGGGGGTCCGAAGCTAACTATGGCTACACCTTC.

This clonotype was seen once. This sequence joins TRBV29-1 and TRBJ2-1; no clear D gene. CDR1 and CDR2 (germline): SQVTM, ANQGSEA. Trimming took off 4 bases at V and 4 bases at J, with 11 bases between the two ends. The CDR3 contains 13 residues. CDR3 in amino acids: CSVVKALYNEQFF. CDR3 nucleotide sequence: TGCAGCGTTGTTAAGGCGCTTTACAATGAGCAGTTCTTC.

The CDR3 nucleotides are TGTGCCAGCAGCCGGGCCGGGGGGATGGTAGGAGTCAATGAGCAGTTCTTC. Translation: CASSRAGGMVGVNEQFF. The chain links TRBV11-2 to TRBJ2-1; 7 nucleotides agree with TRBD2. The CDR3 is made up of 17 amino acids. The V gene end was trimmed by 5 bases and the J gene end by 6 bases; junction bases not matched to a gene: 16. Germline V gives CDR1 SGHAT, CDR2 FQNNGV.

The chain carries TRBV20-1 and TRBJ2-1, with D perhaps TRBD1 (6 bases). This CDR3 comprises 15 residues. The V gene's germline CDR1 is DFQATT and CDR2 SNEGSKA (reference sequence). V lost 5 bases and J 2 bases, leaving 16 bases between the germline ends. The CDR3 loop reads CSARRGGAPYNEQFF. The CDR3 coding sequence is TGCAGTGCTCGACGAGGGGGAGCGCCCTACAATGAGCAGTTCTTC.